These 24 T cell receptor beta chains originate from one sample sequenced in a study of CD8 T cells in Susac syndrome. Random hexamers were used to reverse transcribe an amount of roughly 0.5 to 1 ug RNA. TCRdb ran MiXCR on the immunoSEQ multiplex PCR reads and lists one entry per CDR3 protein. The sample has 150,000 to 160,000 distinct CDR3 sequences; 95% to 96% are singletons. Sequenced material: CD8+ T cells from PBMCs. The receptors come from a human donor with multiple sclerosis.

The chain combines TRBV9 with TRBJ2-1, with 15 bases that match TRBD2. Germline V gene data show CDR1 as SGDLS and CDR2 as YYNGEE. CDR3 length: 19 residues. V shed 4 bases and J 8 bases; nucleotides not matched to a gene: 16. The CDR3 loop is CASSPTGLAGGHRRDEQFF. CDR3 DNA: TGTGCCAGCAGCCCAACGGGACTAGCGGGGGGCCATCGGAGGGATGAGCAGTTCTTC.

The chain couples TRBV20-1 to TRBJ1-2; D not certain. The length of the CDR3 is 17 residues. V lost 5 bases, J lost 4 bases, and 26 bases lay in between. Germline lookup yields CDR1 DFQATT and CDR2 SNEGSKA (reference sequence). The CDR3 region is CSAGLGLTTSEGYGYTF. CDR3 nucleotide sequence: TGCAGTGCTGGGCTGGGGTTAACGACATCGGAAGGCTATGGCTACACCTTC.

V usage is TRBV20-1 and J usage is TRBJ1-1; D not resolved. V lost 3 bases to trimming and J lost 1 base, with 6 bases between them. Germline V gene data show CDR1 as DFQATT and CDR2 as SNEGSKA (reference sequence). This CDR3 contains 12 residues. The CDR3 DNA reads as TGCAGTGCTAGCCCCAAGAACACTGAAGCTTTCTTT. Translating it yields CSASPKNTEAFF.

V gene TRBV7-9 combines with J gene TRBJ2-7; possible D gene TRBD2, 5 bases. Trimming took 3 bases from V and 2 from J, leaving 11 bases between them. Germline CDR1 and CDR2: SEHNR and FQNEAQ (reference sequence). The CDR3 loop spans 14 amino acids. CDR3 sequence (DNA): TGTGCCAGCAGCTTCGCCGGGGTCACCTACGAGCAGTACTTC. Translation gives CASSFAGVTYEQYF.

V gene TRBV15 combines with J gene TRBJ1-2; the D gene is possibly TRBD1 (5 bases). The CDR3 loop spans 15 amino acids. V dropped 0 bases and J dropped 4 bases, with 12 bases sitting between them. The germline CDR1 and CDR2 sequences are LNHNV and YYDKDF (reference sequence). CDR3 bases: TGTGCCACCAGCAGAGATCGAGAGACAGCCTATGGCTACACCTTC. Translation gives CATSRDRETAYGYTF.

This rearrangement joins TRBV29-1 to TRBJ1-2, with a tentative D call TRBD1 (6 bases). CDR1 and CDR2 from the germline V gene are SQVTM and ANQGSEA. CDR3 length: 14 amino acids. The V and J ends lost 7 bases and 4 bases respectively, with 19 bases between them. The CDR3 sequence is CSGRTVGDTYGYTF. CDR3 bases: TGCAGCGGGAGGACAGTGGGGGATACCTATGGCTACACCTTC.

The J gene is TRBJ1-5, the V gene TRBV15; D is uncertain. CDR1 and CDR2 from the germline V gene are LNHNV and YYDKDF (reference sequence). The CDR3 is 14 amino acids. Trimming pared 2 bases from V and 3 bases from J, leaving 8 bases between. The CDR3 coding sequence is TGTGCCACCAGCAGAACAGATAACAATCAGCCCCAGCATTTT. Translating it yields CATSRTDNNQPQHF.

This chain connects TRBV15 to TRBJ2-5, with 7 nucleotides matching TRBD2. The junction had 9 bases not matched to a gene; V was cut back by 0 bases and J by 2 bases. CDR1 and CDR2 from the germline V gene are LNHNV and YYDKDF (reference sequence). The CDR3 is 17 amino acids. CDR3 protein: CATSRDLAGEKQETQYF. CDR3 nucleotides: TGTGCCACCAGCAGAGATTTGGCGGGGGAGAAGCAAGAGACCCAGTACTTC.

The chain joins TRBV3-1 to TRBJ2-7, with a tentative D call TRBD1 (5 bases). Germline V gene lookup returns CDR1 LGHDT and CDR2 YNNKEL (reference sequence). This CDR3 comprises 12 residues. The V and J ends lost 4 bases and 9 bases respectively, with 13 bases between them. CDR3: CASSPGALGQYF. The CDR3 coding sequence is TGTGCCAGCAGCCCTGGGGCCCTGGGGCAGTACTTC.

The chain employs TRBV9 and TRBJ2-3, with 8 bases aligning to TRBD2. Germline V CDR1 and CDR2: SGDLS, YYNGEE. This CDR3 spans 15 amino acids. The trim removed 2 bases at V and 3 bases at J, leaving 5 bases unmatched. The CDR3 DNA is TGTGCCAGCAGCGTTCGGGGGGGCCTGACAGATACGCAGTATTTT. It translates to CASSVRGGLTDTQYF.

The chain combines TRBV29-1 with TRBJ1-2, with TRBD1 as a possible D gene (6 bases). The length of the CDR3 is 14 residues. The V gene's germline CDR1 is SQVTM and CDR2 ANQGSEA. V lost 2 bases and J 5 bases, leaving 15 bases between the germline ends. The CDR3 DNA follows: TGCAGCGTTGAATATACGGCAGGGGATTATGGCTACACCTTC. Protein sequence: CSVEYTAGDYGYTF.

The chain uses TRBV20-1 and TRBJ2-3; TRBD2 aligns across 11 bases. The CDR3 covers 13 residues. Germline trimming cut 6 bases from V and 2 bases from J; bases unmatched to any gene: 1. CDR1 is DFQATT and CDR2 is SNEGSKA in the germline V gene (reference sequence). CDR3 nucleotide sequence: TGCAGTGCGACTAGCGGGGTCACAGATACGCAGTATTTT. This translates into CSATSGVTDTQYF.

V and J are TRBV27 and TRBJ2-1, with TRBD1 matching over 9 bases. In germline, CDR1 is MNHEY, CDR2 SMNVEV (reference sequence). Unmatched junction bases numbered 9, after V lost 0 bases and J lost 6 bases. The CDR3 consists of 17 residues. The CDR3 DNA follows: TGTGCCAGCAGTTTATCGAGGGGACAGGGTCGGGCCAATGAGCAGTTCTTC. The encoded protein is CASSLSRGQGRANEQFF.

This clonotype occurred once. The J gene is TRBJ2-5, the V gene TRBV27, with D tentatively TRBD1 (5 bases). Trimming removed 8 bases from V and 5 bases from J, with 9 bases in between. The CDR3 is 11 residues long. CDR1 and CDR2 from the germline V gene are MNHEY and SMNVEV (reference sequence). The CDR3 coding sequence is TGTGCCAGCGCAGGGAAGGAGACCCAGTACTTC. Amino acid sequence: CASAGKETQYF.

This chain connects TRBV7-9 to TRBJ2-7; 8 bases fit TRBD1. Trimming at V came to 2 bases and at J to 3 bases, leaving 12 bases not matched to a gene. The CDR3 runs to 17 residues. CDR1 and CDR2 from the germline V gene are SEHNR and FQNEAQ (reference sequence). The CDR3 loop reads CASSLSGDRTLFYEQYF. CDR3 in DNA: TGTGCCAGCAGCTTAAGTGGGGACAGGACCCTTTTCTACGAGCAGTACTTC.

This clonotype was picked up one time. This chain connects TRBV6-6 to TRBJ1-4; the D is unclear. From germline, CDR1 is MNHNY and CDR2 SVGAGI (reference sequence). CDR3 length: 11 amino acids. Trimming left V 2 bases short and J 7 bases short, with 2 bases between. The CDR3 is CASSYGEKLFF. The CDR3 region has the DNA TGTGCCAGCAGTTACGGTGAAAAACTGTTTTTT.

V usage is TRBV20-1 and J usage is TRBJ2-1, with TRBD2 matching over 10 bases. The germline V gene encodes CDR1 DFQATT and CDR2 SNEGSKA (reference sequence). The CDR3 is 14 amino acids. Losses at the gene ends were 6 bases for V and 2 bases for J; bases not matched to a gene: 4. In nucleotides, the CDR3 is TGCAGTGCGCTCGGACTAGCGGCCTACAATGAGCAGTTCTTC. This codes for CSALGLAAYNEQFF.

V gene TRBV4-2 combines with J gene TRBJ2-3, with D unclear. This CDR3 contains 16 residues. CDR1 is LGHNA, CDR2 YNFKEQ, per germline. Trimming took off 4 bases at V and 0 bases at J, with 14 bases between the two ends. DNA of the CDR3: TGTGCCAGCAGCCCCCGAACGTCTCTGAGCACAGATACGCAGTATTTT. Translating gives CASSPRTSLSTDTQYF.

The genes are TRBV30 and TRBJ2-1; D is perhaps TRBD2 (5 bases). With 1 base removed from V and 6 bases from J, the gap between germline ends came to 7 bases. Germline CDR1 GTSNPN, CDR2 SVGIG (reference sequence). The CDR3 runs to 12 residues. The CDR3 spells CAWSAEGNEQFF. CDR3 DNA sequence: TGTGCCTGGAGTGCCGAGGGCAATGAGCAGTTCTTC.

The V gene is TRBV9, the J gene TRBJ1-2; D is unresolved. Germline loops: CDR1 SGDLS, CDR2 YYNGEE. This CDR3 is 15 amino acids long. V gave up 2 bases and J gave up 2 bases, with 13 bases separating them. CDR3 nucleotides: TGTGCCAGCAGCGTTCACAAGGGAGAGAACTATGGCTACACCTTC. Amino acids: CASSVHKGENYGYTF. The variable domain in full, completed from reference TRBV9 and TRBJ1-2, reads DSGVTQTPKHLITATGQRVTLRCSPRSGDLSVYWYQQSLDQGLQFLIQYYNGEERAKGNILERFSAQQFPDLHSELNLSSLELGDSALYFCASSVHKGENYGYTFGSGTRLTVV.

CDR3 in amino acids: CASSGWAGAPTDTQYF. The DNA for the CDR3 is TGTGCCAGCTCTGGGTGGGCGGGGGCACCCACAGATACGCAGTATTTT. The chain links TRBV6-1 to TRBJ2-3, with D possibly being TRBD2 (7 bases). CDR3 length equals 16 residues. CDR1 is MNHNS and CDR2 is SASEGT in the germline V gene. V was trimmed by 8 bases and J by 2 bases, leaving 20 bases between them.

This sequence joins TRBV29-1 and TRBJ2-3, with D perhaps being TRBD1 or TRBD2 (5 bases each). The V end was cut by 7 bases, the J end by 6 bases, with 20 bases between. The length of the CDR3 is 14 residues. CDR1 and CDR2 from the germline V gene are SQVTM and ANQGSEA. CDR3 sequence: CSAWDPVSSDTQYF. For the CDR3, the DNA is TGCAGCGCCTGGGACCCTGTAAGTTCGGATACGCAGTATTTT.

The chain recombines TRBV20-1 with TRBJ2-3; D unresolved. Germline V lookup: CDR1 DFQATT, CDR2 SNEGSKA (reference sequence). V was shortened by 0 bases and J by 2 bases, with 12 bases between the two germline ends. This CDR3 is 15 amino acids long. The CDR3 region has the DNA TGCAGTGCTAGAGAACCCCTACGGAACACAGATACGCAGTATTTT. Amino acids: CSAREPLRNTDTQYF.

This chain connects TRBV6-5 to TRBJ2-7; D gene ambiguous. The CDR3 is 13 residues long. V was trimmed by 3 bases and J by 3 bases, leaving 9 bases between them. Germline V lookup: CDR1 MNHEY, CDR2 SVGAGI. The CDR3 here is CASSYSDGYEQYF. Written as DNA, the CDR3 is TGTGCCAGCAGTTATTCGGACGGCTACGAGCAGTACTTC.